This passage covers 17 T cell receptor beta chains from one sample sequenced in a study of T cells in Graves' hyperthyroidism and ophthalmopathy. What was amplified from RNA transcripts were TCR beta CDR3 regions. Researchers ran a first-round RT-PCR on the TCR CDR3 using the HTBI primer set. A single record per CDR3 protein comes from TCRdb applying MiXCR to the multiplex PCR reads. The sample contains roughly 400,000 distinct CDR3 sequences, about 14% of which appear only once. The sequencing sample was made of blood. All receptors derive from a man between 45 and 60 years old with Graves' ophthalmopathy.

Concerning this clonotype: With a much larger clone just one base away, this may be a read error. The chain couples TRBV20-1 to TRBJ2-7; D assignment may be TRBD1 or TRBD2 (5 bases each). The CDR3 is made up of 16 amino acids. Germline CDR1 DFQATT, CDR2 SNEGSKA (reference sequence). The V and J ends lost 5 bases and 2 bases respectively, with 22 bases between them. This CDR3 is CSARPRDGALPYEQYF. As DNA, the CDR3 is TGCAGTGCTCGTCCCCGAGACGGGGCTCTCCCCTACGAGCAGTACTTC.

CDR3 region: CASSYRAGREGQYF. The CDR3 nucleotides are TGTGCCAGCAGTTACCGGGCAGGGAGAGAAGGGCAGTACTTC. V is TRBV6-2 or TRBV6-3 and J is TRBJ2-7, with D perhaps given as TRBD1 or TRBD2 (5 bases each). V gave up 2 bases and J gave up 9 bases, with 17 bases separating them. Germline V gene sequence: CDR1 MNHEY, CDR2 SVGEGT. CDR3 length equals 14 residues.

This chain connects TRBV12-5 to TRBJ1-3; 7 bases line up with TRBD1. V shed 2 bases, J shed 2 bases, and the junction held 6 bases outside the gene matches. There are 16 residues in the CDR3. Germline V gene lookup returns CDR1 LGHNT and CDR2 FRNRAP. The CDR3 DNA reads TGTGCTAGTGGTTTGACGCTCGACAGGGCTGGAAACACCATATATTTT. Translated, it gives CASGLTLDRAGNTIYF. Full variable domain (remainder filled in from reference TRBV12-5 and TRBJ1-3): DARVTQTPRHKVTEMGQEVTMRCQPILGHNTVFWYRQTMMQGLELLAYFRNRAPLDDSGMPKDRFSAEMPDATLATLKIQPSEPRDSAVYFCASGLTLDRAGNTIYFGEGSWLTVV.

This clonotype was counted a single time. V and J are TRBV5-6 and TRBJ2-5; D might be TRBD1 or TRBD2, each matching 5 bases. V lost 0 bases and J 4 bases, leaving 10 bases between the germline ends. The CDR3 loop spans 14 amino acids. Germline V gene sequence: CDR1 SGHDT, CDR2 YYEEEE. The CDR3 reads CASSLGGNGETQYF. The CDR3 region has the DNA TGTGCCAGCAGCTTGGGGGGGAATGGAGAGACCCAGTACTTC.

This clonotype was detected only a few times. J is TRBJ2-7 and V is TRBV10-2; TRBD1 matches at 9 bases. Trimming at V came to 4 bases and at J to 5 bases, leaving 6 bases not matched to a gene. Germline CDR1 reads WSHSY; CDR2 reads SAAADI. CDR3 length: 14 amino acids. The CDR3 here is CASSAGTGRNEQYF. In DNA form, the CDR3 reads TGCGCCAGCAGTGCCGGGACAGGGAGGAACGAGCAGTACTTC.

Ten or more counts support this clonotype. This sequence joins TRBV28 and TRBJ2-7, with unresolved D. The CDR3 contains 12 residues. Trimming cost V 4 bases and J 4 bases, with 8 bases left between them. Germline V gene sequence: CDR1 MDHEN, CDR2 SYDVKM. The CDR3 DNA follows: TGTGCCAGCAGTTCGACGGAGTACGAGCAGTACTTC. It encodes CASSSTEYEQYF. Full variable domain (missing parts from reference TRBV28 and TRBJ2-7): DVKVTQSSRYLVKRTGEKVFLECVQDMDHENMFWYRQDPGLGLRLIYFSYDVKMKEKGDIPEGYSVSREKKERFSLILESASTNQTSMYLCASSSTEYEQYFGPGTRLTVT.

This clonotype was observed at least ten times. This chain links TRBV7-9 with TRBJ1-2; no definite D call. This CDR3 contains 17 residues. With 1 base removed from V and 8 bases from J, the gap between germline ends came to 23 bases. Germline V gene lookup returns CDR1 SEHNR and CDR2 FQNEAQ (reference sequence). The CDR3 loop reads CASSLDSGSEWSRGYTF. Here the CDR3 DNA reads TGTGCCAGCAGCTTAGACTCCGGTTCCGAGTGGTCTCGGGGCTACACCTTC.

This clonotype was seen a handful of times. A much larger clone sits a single nucleotide away, making a read error possible. V gene TRBV13 combines with J gene TRBJ2-1; 8 bases line up with TRBD2. The CDR3 length is 14 residues. The germline CDR1 and CDR2 sequences are PRHDT and FYEKMQ (reference sequence). DNA of the CDR3: TGTGCCAGCAGCCGCACTAGCGGCAACAATGAGCTGTTCTTC. It yields the protein CASSRTSGNNELFF.

This clonotype occurred many times. The J gene is TRBJ2-7, the V gene TRBV20-1; perhaps TRBD1 as D (5 bases). This CDR3 spans 13 amino acids. The germline V and J ends were trimmed by 6 bases and 1 base, with 13 bases remaining between them. The V gene's germline CDR1 is DFQATT and CDR2 SNEGSKA (reference sequence). CDR3 sequence: CSAAGFGSYEQYF. The CDR3 nucleotides are TGCAGTGCCGCAGGGTTTGGATCCTACGAGCAGTACTTC.

A few counts support this clonotype. CDR3 amino acids: CASSLERLASYNEQFF. CDR3 DNA sequence: TGTGCCAGCAGCTTAGAGAGGCTAGCGTCCTACAATGAGCAGTTCTTC. The V call is TRBV11-2, the J call TRBJ2-1, with a weak D call TRBD2 (6 bases). CDR1 and CDR2 (germline): SGHAT, FQNNGV. The CDR3 is 16 residues long. The germline V and J ends were trimmed by 0 bases and 1 base, with 10 bases remaining between them. The variable domain in full, completed from reference TRBV11-2 and TRBJ2-1, reads EAGVAQSPRYKIIEKRQSVAFWCNPISGHATLYWYQQILGQGPKLLIQFQNNGVVDDSQLPKDRFSAERLKGVDSTLKIQPAKLEDSAVYLCASSLERLASYNEQFFGPGTRLTVL.

This clonotype was found many times. The CDR3 coding sequence is TGTGCCAGCAGCGAGACTAGAGGTGAGCAGTTCTTC. Its translation: CASSETRGEQFF. J is TRBJ2-1 and V is TRBV5-6; D may be TRBD2 (6 bases). Per germline, CDR1 SGHDT and CDR2 YYEEEE. V lost 4 bases to trimming and J lost 9 bases, with 11 bases between them. The CDR3 sequence is 12 residues long. Full variable domain (remainder filled in from reference TRBV5-6 and TRBJ2-1): DAGVTQSPTHLIKTRGQQVTLRCSPKSGHDTVSWYQQALGQGPQFIFQYYEEEERQRGNFPDRFSGHQFPNYSSELNVNALLLGDSALYLCASSETRGEQFFGPGTRLTVL.

This clonotype has a count of ten or more. The chain has TRBV11-3 and TRBJ2-7, with 7 bases fitting TRBD1. CDR3 length equals 16 residues. Losses at the gene ends were 2 bases for V and 2 bases for J; bases not matched to a gene: 9. Germline lookup yields CDR1 SGHNT and CDR2 YENEEA. The CDR3, as DNA: TGTGCCAGCAGCTTAATCGTTACAGGGGTTACCTACGAGCAGTACTTC. Translation gives CASSLIVTGVTYEQYF.

Ten or more counts support this clonotype. J is TRBJ2-7 and V is TRBV5-6, with TRBD1 identical over 8 bases. Germline V gives CDR1 SGHDT, CDR2 YYEEEE. Trimming cost V 5 bases and J 2 bases; bases outside gene matches: 9. This CDR3 comprises 15 residues. CDR3 loop: CASSSPGQEAYEQYF. CDR3 nucleotides: TGTGCCAGCAGTTCTCCGGGACAGGAAGCCTACGAGCAGTACTTC. Complete variable domain (other parts from reference TRBV5-6 and TRBJ2-7): DAGVTQSPTHLIKTRGQQVTLRCSPKSGHDTVSWYQQALGQGPQFIFQYYEEEERQRGNFPDRFSGHQFPNYSSELNVNALLLGDSALYLCASSSPGQEAYEQYFGPGTRLTVT.

In the case of this clonotype: A much larger clone differs by one base, so this may be a read error. The chain joins TRBV20-1 to TRBJ2-1; possible D gene TRBD2, 6 bases. V was cut by 0 bases and J by 10 bases, with 16 bases left in between. This CDR3 has 14 residues. The germline gives CDR1 DFQATT, CDR2 SNEGSKA (reference sequence). For the CDR3, the DNA is TGCAGTGCTAGAGATCTTTCCGGGGCGGGGGAGCAGTTCTTC. It is translated as CSARDLSGAGEQFF.

This sequence joins TRBV11-1 and TRBJ2-4; TRBD1 might be the D (6 bases). Germline V lookup: CDR1 SGHAT, CDR2 FQDESV (reference sequence). V dropped 8 bases and J dropped 8 bases, with 19 bases sitting between them. The CDR3 has 14 residues. The CDR3 protein is CASHNQQGRYIQYF. The CDR3, as DNA: TGTGCCAGCCATAACCAACAGGGAAGGTACATTCAGTACTTC.

The chain has TRBV24-1 and TRBJ2-3; D might be TRBD1 or TRBD2, each matching 5 bases. Germline CDR1 KGHDR, CDR2 SFDVKD. The CDR3 runs to 15 residues. V was cut by 3 bases and J by 2 bases, with 11 bases left in between. The chain's CDR3 is CATSDAWDDTDTQYF. Written as DNA, the CDR3 is TGTGCCACCAGTGATGCGTGGGACGACACAGATACGCAGTATTTT.

This clonotype was picked up many times. The chain employs TRBV3-1 and TRBJ1-1; D not certain. The CDR3 is 12 amino acids. Trimming shortened V by 1 base and J by 7 bases, and 7 bases separated the two germline ends. Germline CDR1 reads LGHDT; CDR2 reads YNNKEL (reference sequence). The CDR3 loop reads CASSQGTNEAFF. CDR3 DNA: TGTGCCAGCAGCCAAGGGACGAATGAAGCTTTCTTT.